The rows below give T cell receptor beta chains drawn from one sample of a study of cytomegalovirus exposure and HLA in healthy donors. Method: immunoSEQ multiplex PCR; TCRdb's copy keeps in-frame clones and lacks some. In the table there are around 200,000 clones, about 88% of which are singletons. The specimen was PBMCs. Receptors were obtained from a woman aged 25 to 45 in good health and CMV-seronegative. The CDR3 runs from the conserved cysteine through the conserved F or W. The D gene is left open where the match is weak. Only some rows state a clone size, as once, few, many or a class for expanded clones.

TRBJ1-1	15	TRBV7-9	.	TRBD1	CASSLARQGDTEAFF	TGTGCCAGCAGCTTAGCGAGACAGGGGGACACTGAAGCTTTCTTT
TRBJ1-1	13	TRBV19	.	.	CASSIGGIAEAFF	TGTGCCAGTAGTATTGGGGGCATCGCTGAAGCTTTCTTT
TRBJ2-3	14	TRBV11-3	few	.	CASSAQGGTDTQYF	TGTGCCAGCAGCGCCCAGGGCGGCACAGATACGCAGTATTTT
TRBJ1-2	13	TRBV5-1	once	.	CASSLQGEHGYTF	TGCGCCAGCAGCCTACAGGGTGAGCATGGCTACACCTTC
TRBJ1-2	12	TRBV7-6	.	TRBD1	CASSQQGDGYTF	TGTGCCAGCAGCCAACAGGGGGATGGCTACACCTTC
TRBJ1-6	14	TRBV28	.	TRBD1	CASTPTGEHSPLHF	TGTGCCAGCACCCCGACAGGGGAACATTCACCCCTCCACTTT
TRBJ2-6	16	TRBV6-6	.	TRBD1	CASSGQGFRGVNVLTF	TGTGCCAGCAGCGGACAGGGTTTCAGAGGGGTCAACGTCCTGACTTTC
TRBJ1-2	13	TRBV10-3	.	.	CAIRKIGGDGYTF	TGTGCCATCAGGAAAATCGGGGGGGACGGCTACACCTTC
TRBJ2-3	15	TRBV6-6	.	TRBD2	CASSYTASGSTTQYF	TGTGCCAGCAGTTACACGGCTAGCGGGAGTACGACGCAGTATTTT
TRBJ2-7	12	TRBV28	.	.	CASSGRGYEQYF	TGTGCCAGCAGTGGCAGGGGTTACGAGCAGTACTTC
TRBJ1-6	14	TRBV6-5	.	.	CASSVYTERSPLHF	TGTGCCAGCAGCGTATATACAGAGCGGTCACCCCTCCACTTT
TRBJ2-7	14	TRBV29-1	.	.	CSVIRQDRSYEQYF	TGCAGCGTTATTAGACAGGACCGCTCCTACGAGCAGTACTTC
TRBJ2-7	14	TRBV28	.	.	CASTETAGKGFQYF	TGTGCCAGCACCGAAACGGCAGGGAAGGGGTTTCAGTACTTC
TRBJ2-5	13	TRBV27	few	.	CASSIGGPETQYF	TGTGCCAGCAGTATAGGAGGGCCGGAGACCCAGTACTTC
TRBJ2-1	15	TRBV7-8	.	TRBD2	CASSLGASGMNEQFF	TGTGCCAGCAGCTTAGGGGCTAGCGGCATGAATGAGCAGTTCTTC
TRBJ1-2	14	TRBV2	.	TRBD1	CASSGNRGSKGYTF	TGTGCCAGCAGTGGAAACAGGGGATCGAAAGGCTACACCTTC
TRBJ1-2	15	TRBV28	.	.	CASSLEGGRLYGYTF	TGTGCCAGCAGTTTAGAAGGTGGCAGACTTTATGGCTACACCTTC
TRBJ1-1	12	TRBV27	.	.	CASSSSRGRAFF	TGTGCCAGCAGTTCCTCCCGAGGGAGAGCTTTCTTT
TRBJ2-4	14	TRBV28	.	.	CASRGQGTKNIQYF	TGTGCCAGCAGGGGTCAGGGAACGAAAAACATTCAGTACTTC
TRBJ1-2	17	TRBV18	.	.	CASSPQDLGGIGYGYTF	TGTGCCAGCTCACCCCAGGATTTGGGGGGAATAGGCTATGGCTACACCTTC
TRBJ1-2	14	TRBV5-1	.	.	CASSLVPSVEGYTF	TGCGCCAGCAGCTTGGTACCCTCCGTGGAGGGCTACACCTTC
TRBJ1-2	13	TRBV28	.	.	CASSFEAGGGYTF	TGTGCCAGCAGTTTCGAGGCAGGAGGTGGCTACACCTTC
TRBJ1-2	15	TRBV6-1	once	TRBD1	CASRPGQGSFYGYTF	TGTGCCAGCAGACCGGGACAGGGTTCTTTCTATGGCTACACCTTC
TRBJ1-1	11	TRBV7-9	.	.	CASSPAGVAFF	TGTGCCAGCAGCCCCGCAGGGGTAGCTTTCTTT
TRBJ2-3	19	TRBV9	.	TRBD2	CASSVATGGTSGSLDTQYF	TGTGCCAGCAGCGTAGCTACGGGGGGGACTAGCGGGAGTCTAGATACGCAGTATTTT
TRBJ2-7	15	TRBV6-5	.	TRBD1	CASRVGGTGSYEQYF	TGTGCCAGCAGAGTCGGCGGGACAGGCTCCTACGAGCAGTACTTC
TRBJ2-2	14	TRBV4-2	.	.	CASSQHDSTGELFF	TGTGCCAGCAGCCAACATGACAGCACCGGGGAGCTGTTTTTT
TRBJ2-2	16	TRBV7-8	.	TRBD2	CASSFLAGLNTGELFF	TGTGCCAGCAGCTTTCTAGCGGGACTCAACACCGGGGAGCTGTTTTTT
TRBJ1-5	13	TRBV7-6	.	.	CASSLDSYQPQHF	TGTGCCAGCAGCTTAGATAGTTATCAGCCCCAGCATTTT
TRBJ1-3	15	TRBV6-5	.	.	CASSLGAFSGNTIYF	TGTGCCAGCAGTCTGGGGGCCTTCTCTGGAAACACCATATATTTT
TRBJ2-7	15	TRBV6-6	.	.	CASSLLEGTVYEQYF	TGTGCCAGCAGCTTACTGGAGGGGACTGTATACGAGCAGTACTTC
TRBJ1-5	14	TRBV28	.	TRBD1	CASSLDRVFQPQHF	TGTGCCAGCAGTCTTGACAGGGTCTTTCAGCCCCAGCATTTT
TRBJ1-2	15	TRBV5-1	.	.	CASSGEAGQEDGYTF	TGCGCCAGCAGCGGGGAGGCAGGGCAGGAGGATGGCTACACCTTC
TRBJ1-2	11	TRBV5-6	.	.	CASSSRFSYTF	TGTGCCAGCAGCTCGCGGTTCAGCTACACCTTC
TRBJ1-1	15	TRBV7-8	.	.	CASSLAGGLITEAFF	TGTGCCAGCAGCTTAGCGGGGGGGCTGATCACTGAAGCTTTCTTT
TRBJ2-5	14	TRBV28	.	.	CASSLYSRGETQYF	TGTGCCAGCAGTTTGTACAGCCGCGGGGAGACCCAGTACTTC
TRBJ2-1	17	TRBV25-1	.	.	CASSEYAGGQALGEQFF	TGTGCCAGCAGTGAATACGCAGGCGGGCAGGCCCTGGGTGAGCAGTTCTTC
TRBJ2-7	12	TRBV19	.	.	CASSGHRYEQYF	TGTGCCAGTAGCGGACACCGATACGAGCAGTACTTC
TRBJ2-1	16	TRBV27	.	TRBD2	CASNLSGGGSYNEQFF	TGTGCCAGCAACCTTAGCGGGGGTGGCTCCTACAATGAGCAGTTCTTC
TRBJ1-5	14	TRBV4-1	.	TRBD1	CASSPTGVNQPQHF	TGCGCCAGCAGCCCGACAGGGGTCAATCAGCCCCAGCATTTT
TRBJ2-2	15	TRBV2	.	TRBD1	CASKRAVRGTGELFF	TGTGCCAGCAAAAGGGCTGTCAGGGGGACCGGGGAGCTGTTTTTT
TRBJ1-3	13	TRBV29-1	few	.	CSVEKGTGNTIYF	TGCAGCGTTGAAAAGGGGACTGGAAACACCATATATTTT
TRBJ1-1	15	TRBV6-5	.	TRBD1	CASSLTTGVNTEAFF	TGTGCCAGCAGTCTAACGACAGGGGTGAACACTGAAGCTTTCTTT
TRBJ2-3	11	TRBV12-1	.	.	CANLLLDTQYF	TGTGCCAACCTACTACTAGATACGCAGTATTTT
TRBJ2-5	17	TRBV25-1	.	.	CASSEWPPTEEVETQYF	TGTGCCAGCAGTGAATGGCCCCCTACGGAGGAGGTTGAGACCCAGTACTTC
TRBJ1-1	13	TRBV2	.	.	CASRLFQNTEAFF	TGTGCCAGTCGGTTATTCCAGAACACTGAAGCTTTCTTT
TRBJ2-1	16	TRBV27	.	.	CASSRGAGSSYNEQFF	TGTGCCAGCAGTCGGGGGGCAGGGAGCTCCTACAATGAGCAGTTCTTC
TRBJ2-7	19	TRBV5-5	.	TRBD2	CASSLYWTSGRSTSYEQYF	TGTGCCAGCAGCTTGTACTGGACTAGCGGGAGGTCAACCTCCTACGAGCAGTACTTC
TRBJ2-3	11	TRBV28	.	.	CASSLGATQYF	TGTGCCAGCAGTTTAGGAGCTACGCAGTATTTT